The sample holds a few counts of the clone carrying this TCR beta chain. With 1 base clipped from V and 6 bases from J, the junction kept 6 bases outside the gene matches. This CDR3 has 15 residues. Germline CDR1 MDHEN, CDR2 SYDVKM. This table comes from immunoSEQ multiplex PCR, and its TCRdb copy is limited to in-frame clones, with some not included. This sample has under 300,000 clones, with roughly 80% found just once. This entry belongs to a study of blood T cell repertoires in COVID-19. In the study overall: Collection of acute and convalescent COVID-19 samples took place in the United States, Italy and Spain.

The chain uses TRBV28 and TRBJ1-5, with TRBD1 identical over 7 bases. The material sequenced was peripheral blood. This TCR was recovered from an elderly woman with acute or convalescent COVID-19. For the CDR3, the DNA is TGTGCCAGCAGTTTATCACGACAGGGCGGTCAGCCCCAGCATTTT. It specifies CASSLSRQGGQPQHF.